The 10 T cell receptor beta chains below were found in one sample sequenced in a study of shared clonotypes between healthy human individuals. Naive-designated CD8 cells lacked CD45RO, were positively enriched for CCR7, and omitted terminally differentiated effector memory CD45RA+ cells. Sequenced by immunoSEQ multiplex PCR; TCRdb stores in-frame clones only, minus some. Among around 2.1 million clones listed, under 95% were seen once. The specimen was naive CD8+ T cells from PBMCs. The receptor source for this set is a young man in good health. Some clones in this sample may be carry-over from other donors' samples.

The DNA for the CDR3 is TGCGCCAGCAGCTTGGGCCTGGCAGGGGGCCCGGACTATGGCTACACCTTC. Its translation: CASSLGLAGGPDYGYTF. The chain recombines TRBV5-1 with TRBJ1-2; 8 positions agree with TRBD1. The germline V gene has CDR1 SGHRS and CDR2 YFSETQ. The CDR3 runs 17 residues. V was pared by 0 bases and J by 3 bases, with 10 bases of the junction left unmatched.

This clone appeared a few times. CDR3 region: CASSPGTGAFF. The DNA for the CDR3 is TGTGCCAGCAGTCCCGGGACAGGAGCTTTCTTT. This chain links TRBV2 with TRBJ1-1, with 8 bases matching TRBD1. CDR1 and CDR2 from the germline V gene are SNHLY and FYNNEI. After removal of 5 bases from V and 10 bases from J, the junction contained 3 bases not matched to a gene. There are 11 residues in the CDR3.

V is TRBV6-6 and J is TRBJ1-5; 10 bases agree with TRBD1. This CDR3 has 16 residues. Trimming at V came to 7 bases and at J to 7 bases, leaving 13 bases not matched to a gene. Germline assignment: CDR1 MNHNY and CDR2 SVGAGI (reference sequence). CDR3 in amino acids: CASTSPGQGIRQPQHF. CDR3 bases: TGTGCCAGCACCTCTCCGGGACAGGGGATTCGGCAGCCCCAGCATTTT.

This clone was counted only a few times. This chain uses TRBV7-6 with TRBJ1-1; D not certain. The CDR3 runs to 14 residues. V was clipped by 1 base and J by 7 bases, with 13 bases between them. Germline loops: CDR1 SGHVS, CDR2 FNYEAQ. CDR3 sequence (DNA): TGTGCCAGCAGCTTAGATGTGGGCACCCATGAAGCTTTCTTT. Translated, it gives CASSLDVGTHEAFF.

The count of this clone is one. This chain links TRBV27 with TRBJ2-7; possibly TRBD1 for D (6 bases). Germline V gives CDR1 MNHEY, CDR2 SMNVEV (reference sequence). The CDR3 spans 14 residues. Trimming shortened V by 2 bases and J by 2 bases, and 10 bases separated the two germline ends. The CDR3 protein is CASSLRDKPYEQYF. The CDR3 DNA reads as TGTGCCAGCAGTTTACGGGACAAGCCCTACGAGCAGTACTTC.

A remark on this clone: Different DNA sequences within this sample yield the same CDR3. The chain joins TRBV9 to TRBJ2-7; D possibly matches TRBD1 or TRBD2 (5 bases each). The CDR3 is 15 amino acids. Germline CDR1 is SGDLS and CDR2 is YYNGEE. Trimming pared 2 bases from V and 0 bases from J, leaving 12 bases between. CDR3: CASSVGLGSSYEQYF. In nucleotides, the CDR3 is TGTGCCAGCAGCGTGGGGCTGGGGAGCTCCTACGAGCAGTACTTC.

This clone has more than one count but fewer than ten. The genes are TRBV29-1 and TRBJ1-1; no reliable D call. The CDR3 covers 12 residues. From germline, CDR1 is SQVTM and CDR2 ANQGSEA. The V end lost 4 bases, the J end lost 1 base, and 7 bases lay between the germline ends. The CDR3 sequence: CSVGQPNTEAFF. The CDR3 DNA reads TGCAGCGTTGGACAACCGAACACTGAAGCTTTCTTT.

The chain has TRBV6-5 and TRBJ2-5; 8 nucleotides agree with TRBD1. Germline assignment: CDR1 MNHEY and CDR2 SVGAGI. The V and J ends lost 5 bases and 13 bases, in that order; junction bases with no gene match: 12. The CDR3 extends over 13 amino acids. CDR3 nucleotides: TGTGCCAGCAGTCCTGGGACAGGCATGCCTCTGTACTTC. This translates into CASSPGTGMPLYF.

The chain carries TRBV27 and TRBJ2-1; 14 nucleotides align to TRBD2. Germline loops: CDR1 MNHEY, CDR2 SMNVEV (reference sequence). The CDR3 is 15 amino acids. Trimming removed 6 bases from V and 13 bases from J; junction bases left unmatched: 11. CDR3 region: CASSQQTSGGAEQFF. Here the CDR3 DNA reads TGTGCCAGCAGCCAGCAGACTAGCGGGGGGGCCGAACAGTTCTTC.

The gene calls are TRBV7-9 and TRBJ2-3, with D uncertain. Germline V gene sequence: CDR1 SEHNR, CDR2 FQNEAQ (reference sequence). V was shortened by 3 bases and J by 2 bases, with 15 bases between the two germline ends. This CDR3 has 16 residues. This chain's CDR3 is CASSFTVPSVTDTQYF. CDR3 nucleotide sequence: TGTGCCAGCAGCTTTACCGTTCCCTCCGTCACAGATACGCAGTATTTT. Filled out from reference TRBV7-9 and TRBJ2-3, the complete variable domain reads DTGVSQNPRHKITKRGQNVTFRCDPISEHNRLYWYRQTLGQGPEFLTYFQNEAQLEKSRLLSDRFSAERPKGSFSTLEIQRTEQGDSAMYLCASSFTVPSVTDTQYFGPGTRLTVL.